The entry that follows covers one T cell receptor beta chain sequence. Its antigen remains unidentified. This entry belongs to a study of T-cell reconstitution after alpha-beta-depleted transplantation in children. CDR1 is SQVTM, CDR2 ANQGSEA, per germline. V shed 5 bases, J shed 2 bases, and the junction held 12 bases outside the gene matches. The CDR3 totals 15 residues. Overall study findings and caveats: A year had passed since transplant, and T-cell counts and diversity by then came mostly from newly produced T cells. It was surviving recipient T cells and thymic progenitors that gave some patients high TCRbeta diversity at day 60. Several hundred expanded graft clones reportedly were the source of alpha-beta T cells about two months after transplant.

Unique molecular identifiers were incorporated when the TCRbeta library was constructed. TCRdb re-derived calls from the PCR reads in MiXCR, one entry per CDR3 protein. The table shows fewer than 150,000 distinct CDR3 sequences, with 20% to 25% occurring only once. The genes are TRBV29-1 and TRBJ2-7; 7 bases are a match to TRBD2. The receptor was derived from a male patient aged 2-15 years who had a stem cell transplant for chronic granulomatous disease, so the T cells may come from the graft donor. This material consisted of PBMCs, mostly from graft donor cells, taken 180 days after TCRalphabeta/CD19-depleted stem cell transplant. The CDR3 spells CSVSRRLAATYEQYF. DNA of the CDR3: TGCAGCGTTTCCAGGCGACTAGCTGCAACCTACGAGCAGTACTTC.